This T cell receptor (beta chain) was sequenced in a study of CD8 T cells in Susac syndrome (dated by TCRdb to the late 2010s). With regard to the full study: Repertoire sequencing was used to test whether CD8+ T cell activation and differentiation in Susac syndrome was antigen driven. Study-level results and caveats: The number of individuals in the TCR sequencing and HLA analysis was acknowledged as relatively small.

Notes on this clonotype: The antigen this receptor binds is unknown. Base qualities are not provided; no much larger clone lies one nucleotide away.

Taken from the germline V gene, the CDR1 and CDR2 loops are SGHTA and FQGNSA. The CDR3 goes from the cysteine to the phenylalanine over 13 residues. The CDR3 DNA has 39 bases and is translated from base 1. V is clipped by 5 bases and J by 4 bases, and the sequence between their germline boundaries is 10 bases long. Peripheral blood CD8+ and CD4+ T cells from healthy donors, Susac syndrome patients and multiple sclerosis patients were profiled by high-throughput TCR beta sequencing. Healthy donors were included as age- and sex-matched controls. Bulk CD8+ and CD4+ T cells were purified by magnetic negative isolation, whereas CD8+ TEMRA cells were enriched by FACS. Blood was drawn into EDTA tubes, processed within 24 hours, and PBMCs were isolated by density gradient centrifugation. PBMCs destined for TCR sequencing were cryopreserved in liquid nitrogen and later thawed in a 37 °C water bath. The sorted or isolated CD4+, CD8+ and CD8+ TEMRA cells had a purity of 90% or higher.

RNA was extracted with the RNeasy kit and roughly 0.45 to 1 ug was reverse transcribed using random hexamers. TCR beta CDR3 regions were amplified with the immunoSEQ multiplex PCR assay covering 54 Vbeta and 13 Jbeta segments. PCR amplification bias was corrected by using a synthetic template baseline for primer optimization and computational correction. The authors processed their data as follows. Reads were assigned to V, D and J genes according to IMGT and analyzed in immunoSEQ Analyzer, with only productive sequences retained. To calculate clonality, Shannon entropy was normalized by log2 of the number of productive unique sequences and then subtracted from one. Public and private clones were assessed among the 100 most prevalent clones of each patient and control. A clone was defined as Susac-specific if it was absent from the healthy and MS cohorts, from roughly 990 published viral clones and from other ImmuneACCESS disease sequences. TCRdb applied fastp at Q25 and MiXCR to the public reads, then kept only in-frame beta chains. Here each entry gathers all rows of one CDR3 protein and keeps the most common genes and DNA. TCRdb's processing, not the study's, gives the V and J calls here. Recorded for this sample are more than 150,000 distinct CDR3 sequences; just under 95% of them occurred a single time. The leading ten clones occupy around 0.15% of the sample.

The source of this sequence is a human donor in good health. The rearranged segments are TRBV7-2 and TRBJ2-3; there is no confident call for the D gene. Sequencing was done on a sample of CD4+ T cells from PBMCs. The CDR3 region reads CASSSRLSDTQYF. In nucleotides, the sequence is TGTGCCAGCAGCAGTAGACTCTCAGATACGCAGTATTTT.